Presented here are 3 T cell receptor beta chains from one specimen sequenced in a study of blood T cell repertoires in COVID-19. Using immunoSEQ multiplex PCR, the repertoire was profiled, and TCRdb retains in-frame clones only, with some absent. This sample has approximately 260,000 clones, with 65% to 80% found just once. The sample comprised peripheral blood. These TCRs come from a woman between 40 and 50 years old with active or convalescent COVID-19.

This chain uses TRBV27 with TRBJ2-2; a possible D gene is TRBD1 (6 bases). Trimming cost V 2 bases and J 6 bases, with 13 bases left between them. This CDR3 is 15 amino acids long. Germline CDR1 reads MNHEY; CDR2 reads SMNVEV (reference sequence). The CDR3 nucleotides read TGTGCCAGCAGTTTACCCTCAGGGGATCCCGGGGAGCTGTTTTTT. This sequence encodes CASSLPSGDPGELFF.

The chain links TRBV19 to TRBJ1-5, with 12 bases that match TRBD1. The V segment lost 4 bases and the J segment 9 bases; nucleotides outside the gene matches: 7. Germline lookup yields CDR1 LNHDA and CDR2 SQIVND (reference sequence). The CDR3 runs to 15 residues. CDR3 sequence reads: CASSTAGQGAGPQHF. CDR3 nucleotide sequence: TGTGCCAGTAGTACGGCGGGACAGGGGGCGGGGCCCCAGCATTTT. Supplemented by reference TRBV19 and TRBJ1-5, the full variable domain reads DGGITQSPKYLFRKEGQNVTLSCEQNLNHDAMYWYRQDPGQGLRLIYYSQIVNDFQKGDIAEGYSVSREKKESFPLTVTSAQKNPTAFYLCASSTAGQGAGPQHFGDGTRLSIL.

The chain carries TRBV7-8 and TRBJ1-4; the match to TRBD1 covers 10 bases. After removal of 1 base from V and 7 bases from J, the junction contained 3 bases not matched to a gene. Germline loops: CDR1 SGHVS, CDR2 FQNEAQ. The CDR3 has 15 amino acids. CDR3 sequence (DNA): TGTGCCAGCAGCTTAGTGACAGGGGGCAGTGAAAAACTGTTTTTT. This sequence encodes CASSLVTGGSEKLFF. The whole variable domain, filled in from reference TRBV7-8 and TRBJ1-4, reads GAGVSQSPRYKVAKRGQDVALRCDPISGHVSLFWYQQALGQGPEFLTYFQNEAQLDKSGLPSDRFFAERPEGSVSTLKIQRTQQEDSAVYLCASSLVTGGSEKLFFGSGTQLSVL.